This T cell receptor beta chain was retrieved from a study of T cells in Graves' hyperthyroidism and ophthalmopathy. V gave up 4 bases and J gave up 9 bases; unmatched junction bases: 5. The germline V gene encodes CDR1 SEHNR and CDR2 FQNEAQ (reference sequence). The CDR3 is 13 amino acids. General observations from the study: The model forecast ophthalmopathy, anticipating it by a median around 6.5 months before onset. Appearing also in blood were most of the thyroid clonotypes expanded above 0.001.

To note about this clonotype: Its antigen is unidentified.

Fresh peripheral blood, roughly 9.3 ml, was the source of the PBMCs. Amplified regions were TCR beta CDR3 sequences from RNA transcripts. HTBI primers were employed in a first-round RT-PCR of the TCR CDR3. In TCRdb, the multiplex PCR reads were re-called with MiXCR into one record per CDR3 protein. The sample contains 450,000 to 650,000 distinct CDR3 sequences, roughly 17% of which appear only once. V is TRBV7-9 and J is TRBJ2-1, with 8 bases fitting TRBD2. The source of this sequence is a young woman with Graves' ophthalmopathy. The specimen sequenced was blood. CDR3 protein: CASSWGLGVEQFF. CDR3 in DNA: TGTGCCAGCAGCTGGGGACTAGGCGTTGAGCAGTTCTTC.